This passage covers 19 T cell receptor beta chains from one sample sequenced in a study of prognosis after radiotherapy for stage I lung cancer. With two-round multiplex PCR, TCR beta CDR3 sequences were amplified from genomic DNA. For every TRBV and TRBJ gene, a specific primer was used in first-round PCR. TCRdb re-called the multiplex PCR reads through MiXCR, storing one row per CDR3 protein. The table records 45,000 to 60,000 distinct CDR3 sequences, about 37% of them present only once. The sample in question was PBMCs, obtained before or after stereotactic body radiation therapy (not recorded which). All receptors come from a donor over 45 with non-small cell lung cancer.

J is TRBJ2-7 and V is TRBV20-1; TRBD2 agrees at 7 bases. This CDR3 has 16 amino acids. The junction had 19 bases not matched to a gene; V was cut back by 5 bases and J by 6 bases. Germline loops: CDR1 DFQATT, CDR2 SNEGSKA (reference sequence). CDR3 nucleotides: TGCAGTGCTGCTCCGCAGGGACTATTGGGAGTCTCCGAGCAGTACTTC. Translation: CSAAPQGLLGVSEQYF.

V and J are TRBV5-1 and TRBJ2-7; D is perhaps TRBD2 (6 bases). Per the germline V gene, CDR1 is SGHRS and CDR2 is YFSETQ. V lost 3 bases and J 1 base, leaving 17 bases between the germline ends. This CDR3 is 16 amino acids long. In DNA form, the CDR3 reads TGCGCCAGCAGCTCTCGACTAGAGGGAGCATCCTACGAGCAGTACTTC. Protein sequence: CASSSRLEGASYEQYF.

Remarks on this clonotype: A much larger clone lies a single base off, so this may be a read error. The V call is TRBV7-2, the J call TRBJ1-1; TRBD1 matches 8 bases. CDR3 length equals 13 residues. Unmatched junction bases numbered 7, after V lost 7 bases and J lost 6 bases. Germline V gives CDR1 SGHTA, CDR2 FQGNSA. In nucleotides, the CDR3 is TGTGCCAGCACCGACAGGGGACGATCTGAAGCTTTCTTT. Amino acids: CASTDRGRSEAFF.

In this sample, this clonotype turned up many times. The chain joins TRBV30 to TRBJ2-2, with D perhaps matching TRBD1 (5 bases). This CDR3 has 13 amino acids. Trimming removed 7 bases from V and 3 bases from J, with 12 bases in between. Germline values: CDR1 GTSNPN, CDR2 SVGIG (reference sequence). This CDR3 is CALQDQDTGELFF. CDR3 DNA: TGTGCCTTACAGGACCAGGACACCGGGGAGCTGTTTTTT.

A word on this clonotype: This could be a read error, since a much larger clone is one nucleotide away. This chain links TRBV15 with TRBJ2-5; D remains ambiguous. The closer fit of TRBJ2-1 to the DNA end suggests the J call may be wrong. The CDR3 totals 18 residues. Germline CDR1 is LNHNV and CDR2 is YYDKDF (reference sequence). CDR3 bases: TGTGCCACCAGCAGAGGTCAAGGTATGGTGCTGGGTCGTAATGAGCAGTTCTTC. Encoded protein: CATSRGQGMVLGRNEQFF.

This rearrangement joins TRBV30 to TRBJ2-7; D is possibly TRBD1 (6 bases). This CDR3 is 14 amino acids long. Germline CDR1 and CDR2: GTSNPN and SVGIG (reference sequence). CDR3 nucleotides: TGTTCTGCGAACGCCGGGACACAGATCTACGAGCAGTACTTC. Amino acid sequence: CSANAGTQIYEQYF. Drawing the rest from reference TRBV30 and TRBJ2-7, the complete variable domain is SQTIHQWPATLVQPVGSPLSLECTVEGTSNPNLYWYRQAAGRGLQLLFYSVGIGQISSEVPQNLSASRPQDRQFILSSKKLLLSDSGFYLCSANAGTQIYEQYFGPGTRLTVT.

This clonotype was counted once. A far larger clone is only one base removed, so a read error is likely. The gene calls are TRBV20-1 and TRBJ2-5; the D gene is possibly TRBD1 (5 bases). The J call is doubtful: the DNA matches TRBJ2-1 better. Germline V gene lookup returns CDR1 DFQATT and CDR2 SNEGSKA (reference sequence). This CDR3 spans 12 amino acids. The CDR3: CSSSSGPNEQFF. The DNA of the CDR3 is TGCAGTTCTTCATCAGGGCCGAATGAGCAGTTCTTC.

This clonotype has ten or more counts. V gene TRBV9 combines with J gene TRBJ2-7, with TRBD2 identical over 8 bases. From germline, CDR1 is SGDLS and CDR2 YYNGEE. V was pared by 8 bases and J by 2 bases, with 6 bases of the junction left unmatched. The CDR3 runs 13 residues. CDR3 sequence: CASSAGATYEQYF. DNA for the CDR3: TGTGCCAGTTCAGCGGGAGCAACCTACGAGCAGTACTTC. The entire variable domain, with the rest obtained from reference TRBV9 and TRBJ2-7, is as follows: DSGVTQTPKHLITATGQRVTLRCSPRSGDLSVYWYQQSLDQGLQFLIQYYNGEERAKGNILERFSAQQFPDLHSELNLSSLELGDSALYFCASSAGATYEQYFGPGTRLTVT.

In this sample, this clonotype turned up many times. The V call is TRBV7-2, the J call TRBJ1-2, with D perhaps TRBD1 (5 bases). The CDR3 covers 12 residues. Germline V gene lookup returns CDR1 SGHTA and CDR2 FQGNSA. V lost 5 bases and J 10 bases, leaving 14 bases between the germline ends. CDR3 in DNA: TGTGCCAGCAGCATAAATAGAGGGGCCTACACCTTC. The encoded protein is CASSINRGAYTF. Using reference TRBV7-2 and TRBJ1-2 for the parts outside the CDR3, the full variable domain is GAGVSQSPSNKVTEKGKDVELRCDPISGHTALYWYRQSLGQGLEFLIYFQGNSAPDKSGLPSDRFSAERTGGSVSTLTIQRTQQEDSAVYLCASSINRGAYTFGSGTRLTVV.

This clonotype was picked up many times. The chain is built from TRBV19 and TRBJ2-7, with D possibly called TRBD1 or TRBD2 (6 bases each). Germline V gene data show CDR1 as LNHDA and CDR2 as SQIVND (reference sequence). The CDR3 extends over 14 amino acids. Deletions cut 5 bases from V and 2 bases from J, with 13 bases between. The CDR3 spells CASSPRGAPYEQYF. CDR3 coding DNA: TGTGCCAGTAGTCCAAGGGGGGCACCCTACGAGCAGTACTTC.

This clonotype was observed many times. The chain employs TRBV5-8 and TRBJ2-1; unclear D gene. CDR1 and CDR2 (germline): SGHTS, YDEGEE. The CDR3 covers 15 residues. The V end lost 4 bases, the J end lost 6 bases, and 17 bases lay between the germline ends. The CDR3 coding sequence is TGTGCCAGCAGCCCCCCCCAGAAGGGATCCAATGAGCAGTTCTTC. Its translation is CASSPPQKGSNEQFF.

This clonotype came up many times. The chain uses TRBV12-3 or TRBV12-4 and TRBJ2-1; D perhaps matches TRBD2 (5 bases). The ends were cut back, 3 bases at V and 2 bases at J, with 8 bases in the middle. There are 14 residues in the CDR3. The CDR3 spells CASSLTGTYNEQFF. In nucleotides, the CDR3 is TGTGCCAGCAGTTTGACGGGGACCTACAATGAGCAGTTCTTC.

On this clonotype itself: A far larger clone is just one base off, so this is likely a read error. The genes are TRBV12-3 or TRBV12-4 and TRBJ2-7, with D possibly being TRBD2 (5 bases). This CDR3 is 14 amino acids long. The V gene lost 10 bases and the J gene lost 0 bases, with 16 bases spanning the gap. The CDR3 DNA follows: TGTGCCAACTCCGGAGGAGGAGGCTCCTACGAGCAGTACTTC. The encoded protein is CANSGGGGSYEQYF.

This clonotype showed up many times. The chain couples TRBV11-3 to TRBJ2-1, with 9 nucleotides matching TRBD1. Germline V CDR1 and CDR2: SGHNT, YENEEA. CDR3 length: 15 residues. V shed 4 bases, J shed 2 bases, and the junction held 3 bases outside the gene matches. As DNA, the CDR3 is TGTGCCAGCAGCTCAGGGACAGGGACCTACAATGAGCAGTTCTTC. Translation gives CASSSGTGTYNEQFF.

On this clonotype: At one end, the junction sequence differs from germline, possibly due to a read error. DNA for the CDR3: TGCAGTGCTCCTAGCGGGAGGTCGAGCACAGATACTCAGTATTTT. It is translated as CSAPSGRSSTDTQYF. The chain uses TRBV20-1 and TRBJ2-3, with 11 bases that match TRBD2. This CDR3 spans 15 amino acids. The V gene's germline CDR1 is DFQATT and CDR2 SNEGSKA (reference sequence).

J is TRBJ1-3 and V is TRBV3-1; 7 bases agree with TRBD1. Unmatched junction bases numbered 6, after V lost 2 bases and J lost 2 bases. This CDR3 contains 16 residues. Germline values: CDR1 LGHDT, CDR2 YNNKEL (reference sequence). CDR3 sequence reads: CASSQSLTGAGNTIYF. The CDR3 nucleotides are TGTGCCAGCAGCCAATCTCTAACAGGGGCTGGAAACACCATATATTTT.

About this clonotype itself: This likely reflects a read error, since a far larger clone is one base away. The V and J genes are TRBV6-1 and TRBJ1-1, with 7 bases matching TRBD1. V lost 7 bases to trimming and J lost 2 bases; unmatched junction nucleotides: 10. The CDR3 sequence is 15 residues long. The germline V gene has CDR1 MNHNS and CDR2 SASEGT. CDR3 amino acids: CASNQTGRKNTEAFF. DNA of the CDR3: TGTGCCAGCAACCAGACAGGGCGAAAAAACACTGAAGCTTTCTTT.

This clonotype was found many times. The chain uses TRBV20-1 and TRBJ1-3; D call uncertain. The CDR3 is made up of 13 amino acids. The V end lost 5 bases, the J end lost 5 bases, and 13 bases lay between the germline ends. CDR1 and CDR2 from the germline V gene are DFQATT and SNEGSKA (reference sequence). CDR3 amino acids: CSARTAGRNTIYF. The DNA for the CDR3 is TGCAGTGCTCGGACCGCTGGAAGAAACACCATATATTTT.

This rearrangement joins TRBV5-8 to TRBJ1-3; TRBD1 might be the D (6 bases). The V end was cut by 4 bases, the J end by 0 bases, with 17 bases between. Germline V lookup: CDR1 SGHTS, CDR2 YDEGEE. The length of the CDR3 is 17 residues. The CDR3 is CASSLSPGGVSGNTIYF. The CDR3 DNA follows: TGTGCCAGCAGCCTAAGTCCGGGGGGCGTCTCTGGAAACACCATATATTTT.